One sample yielded the 22 T cell receptor beta chains listed below, sequenced in a study of cytomegalovirus exposure and HLA in healthy donors. This PCR relied on a set of 60 Vbeta primers and 13 Jbeta primers. This table comes from immunoSEQ multiplex PCR, and its TCRdb copy is limited to in-frame clones, with some not included. The sample lists roughly 100,000 clones, roughly 73% occurring once. Material for sequencing was PBMCs. The receptors stem from a middle-aged woman in good health and CMV-seropositive.

V is TRBV12-5 and J is TRBJ2-1; D is undetermined. CDR1 and CDR2 (germline): LGHNT, FRNRAP. This CDR3 comprises 11 residues. Trimming shortened V by 6 bases and J by 10 bases, and 10 bases separated the two germline ends. In nucleotides, the CDR3 is TGTGCTAGTGGGAGGAACCCAGAGCAGTTCTTC. Protein sequence: CASGRNPEQFF. The entire variable domain, with the rest obtained from reference TRBV12-5 and TRBJ2-1, is as follows: DARVTQTPRHKVTEMGQEVTMRCQPILGHNTVFWYRQTMMQGLELLAYFRNRAPLDDSGMPKDRFSAEMPDATLATLKIQPSEPRDSAVYFCASGRNPEQFFGPGTRLTVL.

CDR3 in DNA: TGTGCCAGCTCGCGACCACTAGTTGGAGGAGAGACCCAGTACTTC. It encodes CASSRPLVGGETQYF. V usage is TRBV18 and J usage is TRBJ2-5, with D possibly TRBD2 on 5 matching bases. Germline CDR1 reads KGHSH; CDR2 reads LQKENI. The CDR3 is 15 amino acids. Trimming cost V 6 bases and J 4 bases, with 18 bases left between them.

The chain joins TRBV29-1 to TRBJ2-5; D not resolved. The CDR3 extends over 11 amino acids. The germline CDR1 and CDR2 sequences are SQVTM and ANQGSEA. Trimming pared 7 bases from V and 7 bases from J, leaving 13 bases between. The CDR3 DNA follows: TGCAGCGGGAGCGACCTGGGGACCCAGTACTTC. This codes for CSGSDLGTQYF.

The chain recombines TRBV5-1 with TRBJ2-7; perhaps TRBD1 as D (6 bases). Between the trimmed V and J ends, which lost 2 bases and 5 bases, there was a span of 14 bases. The germline V gene encodes CDR1 SGHRS and CDR2 YFSETQ. The CDR3 is 14 residues long. The CDR3 loop is CASSFTGMRNEQYF. DNA of the CDR3: TGCGCCAGCAGCTTTACAGGGATGAGAAACGAGCAGTACTTC.

V usage is TRBV5-5 and J usage is TRBJ1-2; possible D gene TRBD1, 5 bases. Germline lookup yields CDR1 SGHKS and CDR2 YYEKEE (reference sequence). CDR3 length: 13 amino acids. The CDR3 is CFTRAGLYYGYTF. The CDR3 nucleotides are TGTTTCACCCGGGCAGGGCTTTACTATGGCTACACCTTC. The full variable domain, completed using reference TRBV5-5 and TRBJ1-2, is DAGVTQSPTHLIKTRGQQVTLRCSPISGHKSVSWYQQVLGQGPQFIFQYYEKEERGRGNFPDRFSARQFPNYSSELNVNALLLGDSALYLCFTRAGLYYGYTFGSGTRLTVV.

V gene TRBV6-1 combines with J gene TRBJ1-1; the match to TRBD1 covers 8 bases. V lost 1 base and J lost 6; bases outside the gene matches: 19. The germline V gene encodes CDR1 MNHNS and CDR2 SASEGT. This CDR3 region has 19 residues. The CDR3 region is CASSEVVSGQGAIWPEAFF. CDR3 DNA: TGTGCCAGCAGTGAAGTCGTATCGGGCCAGGGGGCAATCTGGCCTGAAGCTTTCTTT.

V and J are TRBV19 and TRBJ1-2, with TRBD1 identical over 7 bases. CDR1 and CDR2 from the germline V gene are LNHDA and SQIVND (reference sequence). The CDR3 has 16 amino acids. The trim removed 7 bases at V and 4 bases at J, leaving 15 bases unmatched. The CDR3 loop reads CASTPRGGTEVYGYTF. CDR3 DNA sequence: TGTGCCAGTACCCCTCGAGGGGGGACAGAGGTCTATGGCTACACCTTC.

This clone has only a few counts. This chain connects TRBV4-2 to TRBJ2-5, with D possibly TRBD2 on 5 matching bases. The germline V and J ends were trimmed by 5 bases and 5 bases, with 18 bases remaining between them. This CDR3 region has 15 residues. Germline assignment: CDR1 LGHNA and CDR2 YNFKEQ. CDR3 region: CASSARGHTRETQYF. In DNA, the CDR3 is TGTGCCAGCAGCGCGAGAGGGCATACCAGGGAGACCCAGTACTTC.

Written as DNA, the CDR3 is TGTGCCAGCAGCAACGGGGGGTTGGGGGTCACCGGGGAGCTGTTTTTT. It yields the protein CASSNGGLGVTGELFF. The chain employs TRBV21-1 and TRBJ2-2; the D segment call TRBD2 is taken from the table without a DNA check. TRBV21-1 is shown as a pseudogene. The CDR3 is made up of 16 amino acids.

V is TRBV19 and J is TRBJ2-7; 7 bases are a match to TRBD1. In germline, CDR1 is LNHDA, CDR2 SQIVND (reference sequence). Trimming cost V 6 bases and J 3 bases; bases outside gene matches: 8. The CDR3 is 14 amino acids. The CDR3 reads CASSETGIGYEQYF. CDR3 nucleotides: TGTGCCAGTAGCGAGACAGGGATAGGCTACGAGCAGTACTTC.

This clone occurred a few times. This rearrangement joins TRBV5-6 to TRBJ1-1; D may be TRBD1 (6 bases). CDR1 is SGHDT and CDR2 is YYEEEE in the germline V gene. The CDR3 spans 12 residues. The V and J ends lost 0 bases and 7 bases respectively, with 7 bases between them. CDR3 nucleotides: TGTGCCAGCAGCTTGGTACAGGGTGAAGCTTTCTTT. Amino acid sequence: CASSLVQGEAFF.

This clone was seen more than once but under ten times. The V gene is TRBV4-1, the J gene TRBJ1-3, with D perhaps matching TRBD1 (5 bases). The CDR3 sequence is 16 residues long. CDR1 and CDR2 from the germline V gene are MGHRA and YSYEKL. V was trimmed by 1 base and J by 0 bases, leaving 10 bases between them. CDR3 sequence: CASSQGGRISGNTIYF. The CDR3 DNA sequence: TGCGCCAGCAGCCAAGGGGGGAGGATCTCTGGAAACACCATATATTTT.

This clone showed up just once. The genes are TRBV7-9 and TRBJ1-2; the match to TRBD1 covers 9 bases. Trimming cost V 0 bases and J 6 bases; bases outside gene matches: 5. The CDR3 spans 15 residues. Germline V gene lookup returns CDR1 SEHNR and CDR2 FQNEAQ (reference sequence). The CDR3 sequence is CASSLARRQGDGYTF. CDR3 bases: TGTGCCAGCAGCTTAGCGCGGAGACAGGGGGATGGCTACACCTTC.

The rearrangement uses TRBV18 and TRBJ1-2; maybe TRBD1 (5 bases). The CDR3 consists of 14 residues. The germline V gene encodes CDR1 KGHSH and CDR2 LQKENI. Trimming pared 1 base from V and 2 bases from J, leaving 8 bases between. Written as DNA, the CDR3 is TGTGCCAGCTCACCACAGGGGCGGAACTATGGCTACACCTTC. Its protein is CASSPQGRNYGYTF. Combining the CDR3 with reference TRBV18 and TRBJ1-2 gives the whole variable domain NAGVMQNPRHLVRRRGQEARLRCSPMKGHSHVYWYRQLPEEGLKFMVYLQKENIIDESGMPKERFSAEFPKEGPSILRIQQVVRGDSAAYFCASSPQGRNYGYTFGSGTRLTVV.

This chain connects TRBV5-1 to TRBJ2-7; 9 positions agree with TRBD1. Germline-derived CDR1 and CDR2 are SGHRS and YFSETQ. The CDR3 is made up of 14 amino acids. The V and J ends lost 4 bases and 3 bases, in that order; junction bases with no gene match: 5. CDR3 nucleotides: TGCGCCAGCAGCATAGACAGGGGGATCTACGAGCAGTACTTC. This codes for CASSIDRGIYEQYF.

Remarks on this clone: This same CDR3 is encoded by further DNA sequences in the sample. The chain employs TRBV4-1 and TRBJ2-7; no reliable D call. Germline V gene sequence: CDR1 MGHRA, CDR2 YSYEKL. CDR3 length: 15 residues. V was trimmed by 4 bases and J by 3 bases, leaving 16 bases between them. This CDR3 reads CASSRQSGQVYEQYF. In nucleotides, the CDR3 is TGCGCCAGCAGCCGCCAGTCTGGGCAAGTCTACGAGCAGTACTTC.

V gene TRBV5-6 combines with J gene TRBJ1-1, with D possibly matching TRBD1 (6 bases). This CDR3 has 14 residues. Trimming took 1 base from V and 3 from J, leaving 10 bases between them. Germline V gene lookup returns CDR1 SGHDT and CDR2 YYEEEE. DNA for the CDR3: TGTGCCAGCAGCTTGCGTTCAGGGGACACTGAAGCTTTCTTT. Its translation is CASSLRSGDTEAFF.

A few counts support this clone. This rearrangement joins TRBV7-6 to TRBJ2-1; TRBD2 matches 7 bases. Germline V gives CDR1 SGHVS, CDR2 FNYEAQ. This CDR3 comprises 15 residues. J was trimmed by 9 bases and V by 5 bases; bases with no gene match: 13. The CDR3 DNA reads as TGTGCCAGCAGCCACCCAAGACTAGCATGGGGTGAGCAGTTCTTC. Protein: CASSHPRLAWGEQFF.

The gene calls are TRBV18 and TRBJ1-2, with D possibly TRBD1 on 5 matching bases. Germline lookup yields CDR1 KGHSH and CDR2 LQKENI. V shed 6 bases and J shed 6 bases, with 11 bases lying between them. The CDR3 extends over 12 amino acids. The DNA of the CDR3 is TGTGCCAGCTCCCCAGCAGGGCATGGCTACACCTTC. This gives the protein CASSPAGHGYTF.

Details on this clone: An end of the junction differs from the germline gene, which may be a read error. The J gene is TRBJ2-1, the V gene TRBV2, with TRBD1 as a possible D gene (5 bases). Germline V gene data show CDR1 as SNHLY and CDR2 as FYNNEI. The CDR3 covers 16 residues. The DNA of the CDR3 is TGTGCCAGCGGTTTACAGGACCTAAACTCCTACAATGAGCGGTTCTTC. This encodes CASGLQDLNSYNERFF.

This rearrangement joins TRBV7-3 to TRBJ1-1; D may be TRBD1 (6 bases). Between the trimmed V and J ends, which lost 2 bases and 6 bases, there was a span of 16 bases. CDR1 SGHTA and CDR2 FQGTGA come from the germline V gene. The CDR3 length is 15 residues. The CDR3 bases are TGTGCCAGCAGCTTAGAAGGCAGGGGACTAGCTGAAGCTTTCTTT. Its translation: CASSLEGRGLAEAFF.

The rearrangement joins TRBV7-6 to TRBJ2-6, with D perhaps TRBD1 (5 bases). The CDR3 length is 14 residues. The germline V and J ends were trimmed by 5 bases and 1 base, with 6 bases remaining between them. Germline loops: CDR1 SGHVS, CDR2 FNYEAQ. The CDR3 region has the DNA TGTGCCAGCAGCCCAGGGTCTGGGGCCAACGTCCTGACTTTC. Translation: CASSPGSGANVLTF.